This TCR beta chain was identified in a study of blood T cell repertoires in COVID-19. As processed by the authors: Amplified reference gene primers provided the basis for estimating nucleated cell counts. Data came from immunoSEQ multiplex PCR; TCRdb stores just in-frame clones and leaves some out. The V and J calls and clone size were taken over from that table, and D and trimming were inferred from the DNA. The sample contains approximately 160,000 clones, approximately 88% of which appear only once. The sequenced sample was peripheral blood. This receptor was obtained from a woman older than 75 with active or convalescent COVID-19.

CDR3 region: CASSRVGGYEQYF. The DNA for the CDR3 is TGTGCCAGCAGCCGGGTGGGGGGGTACGAGCAGTACTTC. The chain recombines TRBV7-6 with TRBJ2-7; TRBD2 matches at 7 bases. V shed 5 bases, J shed 4 bases, and the junction held 5 bases outside the gene matches. CDR3 length: 13 amino acids. CDR1 and CDR2 (germline): SGHVS, FNYEAQ.